This T cell receptor (beta chain) stems from a study of T cells after yellow fever vaccination. Study in general: Low-cell-number fractions were prepared with SMART-Seq v4 Ultra Low Input. Study-level points and caveats: On re-exposure, the response was weaker but peaked faster, at day 5 versus 15. FACS-sorted repertoires could contain abundant clonotypes contaminating from the bulk population.

This clonotype was seen only a few times. Its matching antigen is unknown. As TCR cDNA was made by 5'RACE template switching, a universal primer site and UMIs were added. TCRdb processed the 5' RACE reads anew with MiXCR; each CDR3 protein has one entry. The data show fewer than 100,000 distinct CDR3 sequences, around 5.5% seen once. Sequencing was performed on CD8+ T cells sorted from PBMCs, taken 10 days after the yellow fever booster vaccination. This sequence originates from a man between 18 and 29 years old who received the YFV17D yellow fever vaccine.

The CDR3 loop reads CASGGGVTWSGELFF. In DNA, the CDR3 is TGTGCCAGCGGTGGGGGTGTTACATGGTCCGGGGAGCTGTTTTTT. V usage is TRBV12-3 or TRBV12-4 and J usage is TRBJ2-2, with D perhaps matching TRBD1 or TRBD2 (5 bases each). CDR3 length: 15 amino acids. V dropped 8 bases and J dropped 6 bases, with 19 bases sitting between them.